A single sample is the source of the 25 T cell receptor beta chains below, sequenced in a study of shared clonotypes between healthy human individuals. This table comes from immunoSEQ multiplex PCR, and its TCRdb copy is limited to in-frame clones, with some not included. The sample records 95,000 to 120,000 clones, about 70% being singletons. Sequencing was carried out using memory CD8+ T cells sorted from blood. This sample's subset: CD45RO+ cells pooled with CCR7-negative TemRA cells. These receptors all stem from a woman aged 25-40 years in good health.

This chain uses TRBV6-5 with TRBJ2-7; D may be TRBD1 (6 bases). Germline loops: CDR1 MNHEY, CDR2 SVGAGI. This CDR3 is 15 amino acids long. The V gene lost 6 bases and the J gene lost 0 bases, with 15 bases spanning the gap. The CDR3 reads CASSRTAGVSYEQYF. The CDR3, as DNA: TGTGCCAGCAGCCGAACTGCAGGGGTCTCCTACGAGCAGTACTTC.

This clone was counted many times. The gene calls are TRBV9 and TRBJ1-2; possible D gene TRBD1, 5 bases. V was cut by 4 bases and J by 0 bases, with 19 bases left in between. The V gene's germline CDR1 is SGDLS and CDR2 YYNGEE. The CDR3 sequence is 17 residues long. The CDR3 nucleotides read TGTGCCAGCAGCCACCCGCAGGGAGAGCCATCTAACTATGGCTACACCTTC. Residues: CASSHPQGEPSNYGYTF.

This clone has ten or more counts. The genes are TRBV6-4 and TRBJ1-1; 9 bases line up with TRBD1. From germline, CDR1 is MRHNA and CDR2 SNTAGT. The V and J ends lost 0 bases and 4 bases, in that order; junction bases with no gene match: 0. This CDR3 has 14 amino acids. This chain's CDR3 is CASSDSTGGTEAFF. The CDR3 DNA reads TGTGCCAGCAGTGACTCGACAGGGGGCACTGAAGCTTTCTTT.

This rearrangement joins TRBV29-1 to TRBJ1-1; D gene unclear. The V gene's germline CDR1 is SQVTM and CDR2 ANQGSEA. Trimming removed 2 bases at V and 5 bases at J, with 12 bases between. The CDR3 totals 13 residues. Here the CDR3 reads CSVERRQRTEAFF. CDR3 sequence (DNA): TGCAGCGTTGAACGTAGGCAGAGAACTGAAGCTTTCTTT.

The CDR3 reads CASSVGQGIMNTEAFF. As DNA, the CDR3 is TGTGCCAGCAGCGTAGGTCAGGGGATAATGAACACTGAAGCTTTCTTT. The chain links TRBV9 to TRBJ1-1, with D possibly TRBD1 on 6 matching bases. V was trimmed by 0 bases and J by 0 bases, leaving 12 bases between them. The germline CDR1 and CDR2 sequences are SGDLS and YYNGEE. The CDR3 spans 16 residues.

The chain is built from TRBV15 and TRBJ2-2; D is unclear. The length of the CDR3 is 16 residues. The ends were cut back, 5 bases at V and 4 bases at J, with 17 bases in the middle. In germline, CDR1 is LNHNV, CDR2 YYDKDF (reference sequence). CDR3 bases: TGTGCCACCAGCTCCAGGACCGGGTACGGCACCGGGGAGCTGTTTTTT. Amino acids: CATSSRTGYGTGELFF.

This chain connects TRBV4-1 to TRBJ2-4; D could derive from TRBD1 or TRBD2 (5 bases each). Trimming pared 5 bases from V and 0 bases from J, leaving 29 bases between. CDR3 length equals 21 residues. Germline values: CDR1 MGHRA, CDR2 YSYEKL. CDR3 residues: CASSSPELRDPVVLAKNIQYF. CDR3 nucleotides: TGCGCCAGCAGCTCCCCTGAACTCCGGGACCCGGTCGTCCTAGCCAAAAACATTCAGTACTTC.

The chain links TRBV18 to TRBJ2-2; D is perhaps TRBD1 (5 bases). Germline assignment: CDR1 KGHSH and CDR2 LQKENI. V gave up 3 bases and J gave up 5 bases, with 16 bases separating them. The CDR3 loop spans 16 amino acids. CDR3: CASSPGAGLGTGELFF. The CDR3 DNA sequence: TGTGCCAGCTCACCGGGCGCAGGGCTTGGGACCGGGGAGCTGTTTTTT.

This clone was seen a handful of times. The chain uses TRBV7-9 and TRBJ1-5; no firm D call. The CDR3 covers 13 residues. Trimming took off 3 bases at V and 6 bases at J, with 9 bases between the two ends. In germline, CDR1 is SEHNR, CDR2 FQNEAQ (reference sequence). The CDR3 DNA sequence: TGTGCCAGCAGCTTGCAACTGGGTCAGCCCCAGCATTTT. Amino acid sequence: CASSLQLGQPQHF.

The gene calls are TRBV7-6 and TRBJ2-1; the D gene is possibly TRBD1 (6 bases). The CDR3 totals 15 residues. In germline, CDR1 is SGHVS, CDR2 FNYEAQ. Trimming cost V 2 bases and J 6 bases, with 14 bases left between them. The chain's CDR3 is CASSLRQDLGNEQFF. The CDR3 DNA follows: TGTGCCAGCAGCTTAAGACAGGACCTGGGCAATGAGCAGTTCTTC.

The chain carries TRBV28 and TRBJ1-3; D gene ambiguous. The CDR3 totals 14 residues. Trimming shortened V by 5 bases and J by 1 base, and 9 bases separated the two germline ends. Germline-derived CDR1 and CDR2 are MDHEN and SYDVKM. The CDR3 DNA is TGTGCCAGCAGTCCAGGCGGATCTGGAAACACCATATATTTT. Amino acid sequence: CASSPGGSGNTIYF.

The V and J genes are TRBV5-1 and TRBJ2-6; TRBD2 agrees at 7 bases. The V gene's germline CDR1 is SGHRS and CDR2 YFSETQ. The V segment lost 3 bases and the J segment 0 bases; nucleotides outside the gene matches: 9. The CDR3 is 18 amino acids. CDR3 sequence: CASSSIRTSSSGANVLTF. The CDR3 DNA reads TGCGCCAGCAGCTCAATCCGGACTAGTAGCTCTGGGGCCAACGTCCTGACTTTC.

This clone showed up just a few times. The chain couples TRBV6-5 to TRBJ2-5; D not resolved. From germline, CDR1 is MNHEY and CDR2 SVGAGI. With 5 bases removed from V and 3 bases from J, the gap between germline ends came to 13 bases. The CDR3 has 14 amino acids. The chain's CDR3 is CASSPHYRKETQYF. CDR3 DNA: TGTGCCAGCAGTCCCCATTACAGAAAAGAGACCCAGTACTTC.

V gene TRBV5-1 combines with J gene TRBJ2-7; tentatively, D is TRBD1 (5 bases). Between the trimmed V and J ends, which lost 0 bases and 3 bases, there was a span of 13 bases. In germline, CDR1 is SGHRS, CDR2 YFSETQ. The CDR3 is 15 residues long. CDR3 nucleotide sequence: TGCGCCAGCAGCTTGGCCTTAGGGGTTCACTACGAGCAGTACTTC. It codes for CASSLALGVHYEQYF.

V is TRBV4-1 and J is TRBJ2-1, with 11 positions matching TRBD2. The length of the CDR3 is 17 residues. Germline trimming cut 1 base from V and 3 bases from J; bases unmatched to any gene: 5. The germline CDR1 and CDR2 sequences are MGHRA and YSYEKL. CDR3 in amino acids: CASSQAWGLADYNEQFF. The CDR3 coding sequence is TGCGCCAGCAGCCAAGCGTGGGGACTAGCGGACTACAATGAGCAGTTCTTC.

This rearrangement joins TRBV19 to TRBJ2-7, with 9 bases identical to TRBD1. Unmatched junction bases numbered 10, after V lost 4 bases and J lost 9 bases. The length of the CDR3 is 14 residues. Germline values: CDR1 LNHDA, CDR2 SQIVND (reference sequence). CDR3 sequence reads: CASSTRDRVLVQYF. The CDR3 DNA is TGTGCCAGTAGTACCCGGGACAGGGTTTTGGTGCAGTACTTC.

There are a few counts of this clone. The chain employs TRBV6-5 and TRBJ2-5; D is perhaps TRBD2 (6 bases). Germline CDR1 MNHEY, CDR2 SVGAGI. The length of the CDR3 is 15 residues. Between the trimmed V and J ends, which lost 4 bases and 4 bases, there was a span of 16 bases. The CDR3 DNA follows: TGTGCCAGCAGTTCTTCCAGGCCGGGAGCAGAGACCCAGTACTTC. Its translation: CASSSSRPGAETQYF.

V usage is TRBV9 and J usage is TRBJ1-1, with 9 bases matching TRBD1. With 6 bases clipped from V and 2 bases from J, the junction kept 8 bases outside the gene matches. This CDR3 has 15 amino acids. The germline CDR1 and CDR2 sequences are SGDLS and YYNGEE. The CDR3 nucleotides are TGTGCCAGCATCCCTTTACAGGGGGCAAACACTGAAGCTTTCTTT. It encodes CASIPLQGANTEAFF.

This chain links TRBV6-6 with TRBJ2-7, with D possibly matching TRBD1 (5 bases). Trimming removed 7 bases at V and 4 bases at J, with 20 bases between. CDR1 MNHNY and CDR2 SVGAGI come from the germline V gene (reference sequence). The CDR3 runs 15 residues. The CDR3, as DNA: TGTGCCAGCACCCCAGAATTTTTAGGGGATTACGAGCAGTACTTC. As protein: CASTPEFLGDYEQYF.

The table lists this clone with a count of one. This chain uses TRBV9 with TRBJ2-5; D is tentatively TRBD1 or TRBD2 (5 bases each). V was shortened by 3 bases and J by 5 bases, with 20 bases between the two germline ends. Germline lookup yields CDR1 SGDLS and CDR2 YYNGEE. The CDR3 loop spans 16 amino acids. CDR3 region: CASSGNRDRFLETQYF. In DNA form, the CDR3 reads TGTGCCAGCAGCGGAAACCGGGACCGATTTTTGGAGACCCAGTACTTC.

The rearrangement joins TRBV4-1 to TRBJ2-7, with 9 bases lining up with TRBD1. Unmatched junction bases numbered 13, after V lost 4 bases and J lost 6 bases. This CDR3 is 16 amino acids long. Per the germline V gene, CDR1 is MGHRA and CDR2 is YSYEKL. CDR3 in amino acids: CASSLVGQGTVGEQYF. CDR3 coding DNA: TGCGCCAGCAGCCTCGTCGGACAGGGGACAGTGGGCGAGCAGTACTTC.

The V call is TRBV29-1, the J call TRBJ2-7; TRBD2 aligns across 13 bases. CDR1 is SQVTM and CDR2 is ANQGSEA in the germline V gene. Losses at the gene ends were 1 base for V and 2 bases for J; bases not matched to a gene: 11. CDR3 length: 18 residues. CDR3 in amino acids: CSVEGLLTSGRETYEQYF. The CDR3 coding sequence is TGCAGCGTTGAAGGCCTTTTAACTAGCGGGAGGGAGACCTACGAGCAGTACTTC.

This chain connects TRBV4-1 to TRBJ1-1; 9 bases agree with TRBD1. V lost 0 bases, J lost 5 bases, and 7 bases stayed unmatched. CDR3 length: 16 amino acids. CDR1 and CDR2 from the germline V gene are MGHRA and YSYEKL. The CDR3 loop reads CASSQDSNRGQTEAFF. Here the CDR3 DNA reads TGCGCCAGCAGCCAAGATAGTAACAGGGGGCAAACTGAAGCTTTCTTT.

The V call is TRBV29-1, the J call TRBJ1-1; 8 nucleotides match TRBD1. The CDR3 consists of 13 residues. The trim removed 6 bases at V and 7 bases at J, leaving 10 bases unmatched. Germline V gives CDR1 SQVTM, CDR2 ANQGSEA. The CDR3 DNA is TGCAGCGTGACGACAGGGGAGGGTAGTGAAGCTTTCTTT. Its protein product is CSVTTGEGSEAFF.

The genes are TRBV10-3 and TRBJ2-3, with 12 bases identical to TRBD2. The CDR3 has 19 amino acids. CDR1 and CDR2 (germline): ENHRY, SYGVKD. The junction had 15 bases not matched to a gene; V was cut back by 2 bases and J by 6 bases. The CDR3 loop is CAISEPSYASGREADTQYF. CDR3 coding DNA: TGTGCCATCAGTGAGCCCTCCTACGCTAGCGGGAGGGAGGCCGATACGCAGTATTTT.